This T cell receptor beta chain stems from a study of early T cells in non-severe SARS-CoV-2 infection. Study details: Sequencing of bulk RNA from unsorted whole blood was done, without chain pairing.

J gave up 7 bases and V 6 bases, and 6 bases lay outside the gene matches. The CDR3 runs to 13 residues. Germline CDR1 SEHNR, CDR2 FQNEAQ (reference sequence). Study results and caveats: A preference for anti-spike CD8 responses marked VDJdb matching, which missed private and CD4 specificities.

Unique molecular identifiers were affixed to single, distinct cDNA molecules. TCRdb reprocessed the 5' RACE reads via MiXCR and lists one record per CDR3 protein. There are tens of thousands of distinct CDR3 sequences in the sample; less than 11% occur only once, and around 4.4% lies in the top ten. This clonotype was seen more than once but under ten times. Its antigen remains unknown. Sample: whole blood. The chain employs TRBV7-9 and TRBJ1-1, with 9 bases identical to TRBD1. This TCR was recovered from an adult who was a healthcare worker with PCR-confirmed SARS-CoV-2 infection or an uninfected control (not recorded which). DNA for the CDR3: TGTGCCAGCAGACCGGACAGGGGAGGTGAAGCTTTCTTT. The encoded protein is CASRPDRGGEAFF.